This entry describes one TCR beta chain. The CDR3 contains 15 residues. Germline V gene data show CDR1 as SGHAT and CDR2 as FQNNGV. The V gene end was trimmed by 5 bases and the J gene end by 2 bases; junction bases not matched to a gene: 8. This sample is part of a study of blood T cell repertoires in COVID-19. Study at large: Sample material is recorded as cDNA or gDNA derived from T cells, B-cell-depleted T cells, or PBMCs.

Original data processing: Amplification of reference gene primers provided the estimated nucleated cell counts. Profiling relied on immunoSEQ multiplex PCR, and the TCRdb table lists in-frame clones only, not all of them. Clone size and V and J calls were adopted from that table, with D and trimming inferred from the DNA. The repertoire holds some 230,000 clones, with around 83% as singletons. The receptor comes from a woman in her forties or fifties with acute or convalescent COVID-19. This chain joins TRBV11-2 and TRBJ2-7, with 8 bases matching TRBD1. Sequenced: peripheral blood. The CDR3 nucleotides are TGTGCCAGCAGCCCGGACCGGGACAGGACCTACGAGCAGTACTTC. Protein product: CASSPDRDRTYEQYF.